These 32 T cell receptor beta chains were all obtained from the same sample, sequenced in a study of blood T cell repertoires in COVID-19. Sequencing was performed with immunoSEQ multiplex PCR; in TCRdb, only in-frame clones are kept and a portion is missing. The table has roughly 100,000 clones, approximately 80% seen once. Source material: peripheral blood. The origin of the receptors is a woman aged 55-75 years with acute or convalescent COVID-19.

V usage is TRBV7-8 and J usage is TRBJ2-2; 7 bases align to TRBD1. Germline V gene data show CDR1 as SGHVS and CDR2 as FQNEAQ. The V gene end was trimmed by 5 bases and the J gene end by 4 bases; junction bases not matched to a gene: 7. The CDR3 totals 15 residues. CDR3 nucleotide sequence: TGTGCCAGCAGCGACCGGGACAGCAGCACCGGGGAGCTGTTTTTT. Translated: CASSDRDSSTGELFF.

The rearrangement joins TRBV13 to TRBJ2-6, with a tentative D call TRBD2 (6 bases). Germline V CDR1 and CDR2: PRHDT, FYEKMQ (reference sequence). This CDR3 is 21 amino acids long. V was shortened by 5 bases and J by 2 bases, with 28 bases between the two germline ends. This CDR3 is CASSQRRRDGWDRPGANVLTF. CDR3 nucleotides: TGTGCCAGCAGCCAGAGACGGCGGGACGGCTGGGACCGGCCTGGGGCCAACGTCCTGACTTTC.

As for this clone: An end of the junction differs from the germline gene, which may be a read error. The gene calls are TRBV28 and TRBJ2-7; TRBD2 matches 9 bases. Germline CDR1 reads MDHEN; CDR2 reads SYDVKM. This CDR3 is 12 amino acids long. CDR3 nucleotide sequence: TGTGCCAGCAGTTTATTGAGGGAGCGGGAGGTCTTC. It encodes CASSLLREREVF.

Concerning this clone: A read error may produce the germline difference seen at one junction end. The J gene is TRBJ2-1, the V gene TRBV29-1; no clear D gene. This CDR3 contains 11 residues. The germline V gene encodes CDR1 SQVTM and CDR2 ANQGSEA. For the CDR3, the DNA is TGCAGCGTCGAAGTGTTAGATGAGCAGTTCTTC. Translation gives CSVEVLDEQFF.

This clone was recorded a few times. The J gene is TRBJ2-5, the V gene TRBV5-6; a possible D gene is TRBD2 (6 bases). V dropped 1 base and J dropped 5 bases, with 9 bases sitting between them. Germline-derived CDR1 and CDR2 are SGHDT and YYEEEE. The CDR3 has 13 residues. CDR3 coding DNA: TGTGCCAGCAGCTTGCGGGAGAGGGAGACCCAGTACTTC. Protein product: CASSLRERETQYF.

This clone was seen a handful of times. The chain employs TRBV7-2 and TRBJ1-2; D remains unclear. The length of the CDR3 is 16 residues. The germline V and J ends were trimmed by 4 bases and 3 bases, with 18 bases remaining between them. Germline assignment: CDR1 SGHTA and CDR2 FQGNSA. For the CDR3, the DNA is TGTGCCAGCAGCTCCGCCTTCTCCGGGAGATACTATGGCTACACCTTC. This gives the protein CASSSAFSGRYYGYTF.

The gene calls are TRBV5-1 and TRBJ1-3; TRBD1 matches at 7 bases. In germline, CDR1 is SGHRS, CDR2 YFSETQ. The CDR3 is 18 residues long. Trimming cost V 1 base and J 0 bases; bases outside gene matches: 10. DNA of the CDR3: TGCGCCAGCAGCTTGATTACAGGGGACCTCTACTCTGGAAACACCATATATTTT. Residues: CASSLITGDLYSGNTIYF.

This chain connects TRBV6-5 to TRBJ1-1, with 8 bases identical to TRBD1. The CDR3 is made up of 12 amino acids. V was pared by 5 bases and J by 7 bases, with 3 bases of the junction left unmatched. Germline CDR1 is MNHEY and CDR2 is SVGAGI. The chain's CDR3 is CASSPRGREAFF. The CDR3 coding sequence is TGTGCCAGCAGTCCCAGGGGGCGTGAAGCTTTCTTT.

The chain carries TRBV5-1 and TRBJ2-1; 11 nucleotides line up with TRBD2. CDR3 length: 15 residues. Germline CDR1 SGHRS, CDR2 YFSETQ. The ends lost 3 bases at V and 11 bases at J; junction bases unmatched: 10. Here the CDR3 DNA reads TGCGCCAGCAGCTGGGGACTAGCGGATGAGGACCAGCAGTTCTTC. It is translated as CASSWGLADEDQQFF.

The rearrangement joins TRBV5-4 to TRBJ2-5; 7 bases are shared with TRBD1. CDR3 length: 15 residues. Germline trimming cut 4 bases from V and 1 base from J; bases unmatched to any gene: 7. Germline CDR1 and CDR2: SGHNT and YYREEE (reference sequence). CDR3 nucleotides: TGTGCCAGCAGCCTTGACGGGACAGTCCAAGAGACCCAGTACTTC. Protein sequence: CASSLDGTVQETQYF.

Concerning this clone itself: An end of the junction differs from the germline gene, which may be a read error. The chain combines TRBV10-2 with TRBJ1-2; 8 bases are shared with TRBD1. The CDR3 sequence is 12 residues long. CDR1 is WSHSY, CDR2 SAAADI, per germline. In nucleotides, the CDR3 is TGCGCCAGCAGTGAGTCCCTCGGGACAGGAGTCTTC. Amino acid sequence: CASSESLGTGVF.

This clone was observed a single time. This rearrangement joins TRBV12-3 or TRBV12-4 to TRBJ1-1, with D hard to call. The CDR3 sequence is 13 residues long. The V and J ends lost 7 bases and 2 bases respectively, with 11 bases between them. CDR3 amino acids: CASILAENTEAFF. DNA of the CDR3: TGTGCCAGCATCTTGGCGGAAAACACTGAAGCTTTCTTT.

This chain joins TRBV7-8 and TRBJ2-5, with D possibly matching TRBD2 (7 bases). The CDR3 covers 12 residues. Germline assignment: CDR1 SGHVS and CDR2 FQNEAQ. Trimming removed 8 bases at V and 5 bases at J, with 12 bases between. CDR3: CASSRGRETQYF. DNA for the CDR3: TGTGCCAGCTCGCGGGGGCGGGAGACCCAGTACTTC.

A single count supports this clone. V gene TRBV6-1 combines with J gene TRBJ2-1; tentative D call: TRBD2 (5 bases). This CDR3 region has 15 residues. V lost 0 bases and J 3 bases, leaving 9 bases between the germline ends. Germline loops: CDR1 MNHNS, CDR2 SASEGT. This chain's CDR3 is CASSEAPGNYNEQFF. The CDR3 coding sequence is TGTGCCAGCAGTGAAGCACCGGGAAACTACAATGAGCAGTTCTTC.

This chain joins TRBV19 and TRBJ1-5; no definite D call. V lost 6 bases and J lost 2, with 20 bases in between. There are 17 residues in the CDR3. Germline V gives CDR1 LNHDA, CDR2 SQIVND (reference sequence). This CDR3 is CASRYSVRVVGNQPQHF. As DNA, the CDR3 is TGTGCCAGTAGATATTCAGTTCGGGTAGTAGGCAATCAGCCCCAGCATTTT.

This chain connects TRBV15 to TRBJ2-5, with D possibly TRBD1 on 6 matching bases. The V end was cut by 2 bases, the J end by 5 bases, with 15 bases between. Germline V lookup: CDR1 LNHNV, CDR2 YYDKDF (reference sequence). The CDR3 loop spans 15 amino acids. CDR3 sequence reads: CATSRRTTGMETQYF. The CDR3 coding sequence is TGTGCCACCAGCAGAAGAACCACAGGGATGGAGACCCAGTACTTC.

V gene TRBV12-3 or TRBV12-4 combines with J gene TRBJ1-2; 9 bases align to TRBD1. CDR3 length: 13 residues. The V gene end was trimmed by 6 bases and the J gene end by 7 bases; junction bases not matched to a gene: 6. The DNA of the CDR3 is TGTGCCAGCAGGACTAGGGACAGGGTTGGCTACACCTTC. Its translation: CASRTRDRVGYTF.

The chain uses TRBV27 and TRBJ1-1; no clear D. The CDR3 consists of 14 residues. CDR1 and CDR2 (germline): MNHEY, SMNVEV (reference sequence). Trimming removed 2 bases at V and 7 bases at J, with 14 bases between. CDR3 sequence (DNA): TGTGCCAGCAGTTTAACCCCGTTCTACTATGAAGCTTTCTTT. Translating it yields CASSLTPFYYEAFF.

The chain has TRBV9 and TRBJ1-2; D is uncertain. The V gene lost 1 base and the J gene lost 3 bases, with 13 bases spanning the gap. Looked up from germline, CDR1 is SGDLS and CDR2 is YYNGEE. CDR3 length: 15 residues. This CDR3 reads CASSVLSQEDYGYTF. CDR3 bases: TGTGCCAGCAGCGTACTTAGTCAGGAGGACTATGGCTACACCTTC.

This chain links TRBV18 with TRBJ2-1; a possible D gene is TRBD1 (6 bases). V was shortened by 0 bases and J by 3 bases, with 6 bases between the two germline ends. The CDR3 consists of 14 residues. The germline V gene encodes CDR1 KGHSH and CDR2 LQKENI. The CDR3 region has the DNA TGTGCCAGCTCACCACCACAGGGCTACAATGAGCAGTTCTTC. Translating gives CASSPPQGYNEQFF.

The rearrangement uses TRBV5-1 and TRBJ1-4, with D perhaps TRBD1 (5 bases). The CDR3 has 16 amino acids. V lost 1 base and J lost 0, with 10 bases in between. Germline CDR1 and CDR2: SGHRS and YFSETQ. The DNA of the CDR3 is TGCGCCAGCAGCTTGACAGGAGATGCAACTAATGAAAAACTGTTTTTT. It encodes CASSLTGDATNEKLFF.

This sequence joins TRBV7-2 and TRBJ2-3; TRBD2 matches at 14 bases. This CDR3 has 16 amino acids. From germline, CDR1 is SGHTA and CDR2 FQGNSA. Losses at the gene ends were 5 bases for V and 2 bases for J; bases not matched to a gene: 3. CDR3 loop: CASSRTSGGYTDTQYF. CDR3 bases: TGTGCCAGCAGCCGGACTAGCGGGGGGTACACAGATACGCAGTATTTT.

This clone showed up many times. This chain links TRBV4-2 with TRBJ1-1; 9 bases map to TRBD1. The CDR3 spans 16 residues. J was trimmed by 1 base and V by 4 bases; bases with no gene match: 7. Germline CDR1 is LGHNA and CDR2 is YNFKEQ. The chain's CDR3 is CASSLPMGQGNTEAFF. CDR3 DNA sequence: TGTGCCAGCAGCCTCCCCATGGGACAGGGGAACACTGAAGCTTTCTTT.

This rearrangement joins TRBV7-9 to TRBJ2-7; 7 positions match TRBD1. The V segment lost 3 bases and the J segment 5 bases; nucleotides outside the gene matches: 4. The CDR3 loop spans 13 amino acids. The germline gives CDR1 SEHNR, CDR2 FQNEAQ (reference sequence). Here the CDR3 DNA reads TGTGCCAGCAGCTTCCAGGGGGTCCACGAGCAGTACTTC. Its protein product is CASSFQGVHEQYF.

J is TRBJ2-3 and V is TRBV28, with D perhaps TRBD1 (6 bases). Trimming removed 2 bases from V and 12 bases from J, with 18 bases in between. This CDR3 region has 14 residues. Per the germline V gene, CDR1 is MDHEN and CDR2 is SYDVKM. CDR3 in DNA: TGTGCCAGCAGTTTACCAGGGGCGAACGCGAGACAGTATTTT. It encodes CASSLPGANARQYF.

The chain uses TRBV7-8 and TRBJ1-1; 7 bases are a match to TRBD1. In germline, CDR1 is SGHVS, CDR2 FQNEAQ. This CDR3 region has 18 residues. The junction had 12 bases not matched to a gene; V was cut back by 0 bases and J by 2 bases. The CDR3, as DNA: TGTGCCAGCAGCTTAGCTTTTCAAGGACAGGCGGCTAACACTGAAGCTTTCTTT. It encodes CASSLAFQGQAANTEAFF.

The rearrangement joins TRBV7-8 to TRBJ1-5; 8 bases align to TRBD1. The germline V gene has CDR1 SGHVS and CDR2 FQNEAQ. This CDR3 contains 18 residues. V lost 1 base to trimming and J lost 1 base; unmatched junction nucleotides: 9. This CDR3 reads CASSLVGWQGASNQPQHF. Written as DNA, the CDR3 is TGTGCCAGCAGCTTAGTAGGCTGGCAGGGGGCAAGCAATCAGCCCCAGCATTTT. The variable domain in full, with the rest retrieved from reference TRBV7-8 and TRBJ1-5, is GAGVSQSPRYKVAKRGQDVALRCDPISGHVSLFWYQQALGQGPEFLTYFQNEAQLDKSGLPSDRFFAERPEGSVSTLKIQRTQQEDSAVYLCASSLVGWQGASNQPQHFGDGTRLSIL.

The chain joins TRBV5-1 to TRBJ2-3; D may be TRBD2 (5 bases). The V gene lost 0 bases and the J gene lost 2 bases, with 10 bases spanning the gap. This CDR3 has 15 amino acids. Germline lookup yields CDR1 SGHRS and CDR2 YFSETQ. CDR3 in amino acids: CASSLGLAVTDTQYF. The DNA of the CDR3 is TGCGCCAGCAGCTTGGGCCTAGCCGTCACAGATACGCAGTATTTT. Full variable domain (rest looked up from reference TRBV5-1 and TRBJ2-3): KAGVTQTPRYLIKTRGQQVTLSCSPISGHRSVSWYQQTPGQGLQFLFEYFSETQRNKGNFPGRFSGRQFSNSRSEMNVSTLELGDSALYLCASSLGLAVTDTQYFGPGTRLTVL.

In DNA form, the CDR3 reads TGTGCCAGCAGCCCCCGTGCGGGGGGCGATGAAAAACTGTTTTTT. Its protein is CASSPRAGGDEKLFF. The chain couples TRBV3-1 (or the pseudogene TRBV3-2) to TRBJ1-4; TRBD1 might be the D (6 bases). The CDR3 runs to 15 residues. The germline V gene has CDR1 LGHDT and CDR2 YNNKEL (reference sequence). With 4 bases removed from V and 6 bases from J, the gap between germline ends came to 15 bases.

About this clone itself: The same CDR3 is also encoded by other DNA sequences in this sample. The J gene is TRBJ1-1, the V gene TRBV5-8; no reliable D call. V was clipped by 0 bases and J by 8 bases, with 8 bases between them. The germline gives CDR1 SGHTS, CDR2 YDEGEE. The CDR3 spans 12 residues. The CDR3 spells CASSLVATEAFF. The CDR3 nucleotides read TGTGCCAGCAGCTTGGTGGCAACCGAAGCTTTCTTT.

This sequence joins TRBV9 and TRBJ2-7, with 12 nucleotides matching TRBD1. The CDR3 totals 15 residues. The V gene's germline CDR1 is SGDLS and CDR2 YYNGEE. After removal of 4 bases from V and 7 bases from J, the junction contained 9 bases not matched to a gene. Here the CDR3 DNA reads TGTGCCAGCAGCCCCTGGGGACAGGGGGCGAGTGAGCAGTACTTC. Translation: CASSPWGQGASEQYF.

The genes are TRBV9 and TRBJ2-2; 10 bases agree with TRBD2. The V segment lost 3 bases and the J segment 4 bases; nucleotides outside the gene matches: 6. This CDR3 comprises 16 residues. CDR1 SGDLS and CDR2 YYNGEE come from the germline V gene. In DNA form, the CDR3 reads TGTGCCAGCAGCGCTCAGGGACTAGCGCCCACCGGGGAGCTGTTTTTT. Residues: CASSAQGLAPTGELFF.